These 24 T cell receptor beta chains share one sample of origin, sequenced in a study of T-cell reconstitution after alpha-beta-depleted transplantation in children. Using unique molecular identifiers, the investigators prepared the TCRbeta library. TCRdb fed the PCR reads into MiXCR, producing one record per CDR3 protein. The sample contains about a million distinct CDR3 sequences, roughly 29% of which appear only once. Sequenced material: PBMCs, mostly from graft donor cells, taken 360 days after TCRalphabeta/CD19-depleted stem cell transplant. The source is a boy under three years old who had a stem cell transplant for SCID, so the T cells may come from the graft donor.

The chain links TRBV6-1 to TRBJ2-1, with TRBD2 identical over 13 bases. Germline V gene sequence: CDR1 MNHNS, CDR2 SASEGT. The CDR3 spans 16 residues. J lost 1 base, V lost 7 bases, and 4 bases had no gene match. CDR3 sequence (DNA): TGTGCCAGCAACACGGGACTAGCGGGGTCCTACAATGAGCAGTTCTTC. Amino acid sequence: CASNTGLAGSYNEQFF.

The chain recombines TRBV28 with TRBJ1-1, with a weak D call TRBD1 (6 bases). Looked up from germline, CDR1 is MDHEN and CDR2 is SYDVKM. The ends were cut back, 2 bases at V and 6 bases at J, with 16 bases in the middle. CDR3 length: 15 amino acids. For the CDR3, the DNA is TGTGCCAGCAGTTTACCCACTGGACAGAAACCTGAAGCTTTCTTT. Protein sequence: CASSLPTGQKPEAFF. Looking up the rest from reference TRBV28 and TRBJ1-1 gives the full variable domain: DVKVTQSSRYLVKRTGEKVFLECVQDMDHENMFWYRQDPGLGLRLIYFSYDVKMKEKGDIPEGYSVSREKKERFSLILESASTNQTSMYLCASSLPTGQKPEAFFGQGTRLTVV.

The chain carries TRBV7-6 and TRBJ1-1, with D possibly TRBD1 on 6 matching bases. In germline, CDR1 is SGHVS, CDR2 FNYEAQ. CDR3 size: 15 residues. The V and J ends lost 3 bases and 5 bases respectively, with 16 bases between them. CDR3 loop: CASSFGGPGGTEAFF. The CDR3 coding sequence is TGTGCCAGCAGCTTCGGGGGCCCTGGAGGAACTGAAGCTTTCTTT.

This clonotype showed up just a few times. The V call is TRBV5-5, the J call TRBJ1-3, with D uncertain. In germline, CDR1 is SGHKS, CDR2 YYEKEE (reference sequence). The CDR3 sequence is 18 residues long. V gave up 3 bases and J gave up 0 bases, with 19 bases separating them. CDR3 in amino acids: CASSYASKGFRSGNTIYF. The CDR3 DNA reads TGTGCCAGCAGCTACGCTTCGAAAGGGTTCCGCTCTGGAAACACCATATATTTT.

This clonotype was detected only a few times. CDR3 DNA sequence: TGCAGTGCGGGATGGGGGGTTTCACCCCTCCACTTT. Translating it yields CSAGWGVSPLHF. The rearrangement links TRBV20-1 to TRBJ1-6, with D possibly being TRBD1 (5 bases). In germline, CDR1 is DFQATT, CDR2 SNEGSKA (reference sequence). The CDR3 is 12 amino acids. Trimming took 6 bases from V and 9 from J, leaving 12 bases between them.

The CDR3 DNA is TGTGCCAGCAGCGTAAGCCCCGGGACAGGGGTTAGCACAGATACGCAGTATTTT. Its protein is CASSVSPGTGVSTDTQYF. The V gene is TRBV9, the J gene TRBJ2-3; 10 positions agree with TRBD1. Germline CDR1 reads SGDLS; CDR2 reads YYNGEE. The CDR3 spans 18 residues. V lost 1 base, J lost 0 bases, and 8 bases stayed unmatched.

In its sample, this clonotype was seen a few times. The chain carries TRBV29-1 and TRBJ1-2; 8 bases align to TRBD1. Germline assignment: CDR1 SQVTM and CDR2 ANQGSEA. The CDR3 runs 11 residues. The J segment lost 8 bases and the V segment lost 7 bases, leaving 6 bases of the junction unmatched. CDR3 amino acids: CSATTGDGYTF. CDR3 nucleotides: TGCAGCGCCACGACAGGGGACGGCTACACCTTC.

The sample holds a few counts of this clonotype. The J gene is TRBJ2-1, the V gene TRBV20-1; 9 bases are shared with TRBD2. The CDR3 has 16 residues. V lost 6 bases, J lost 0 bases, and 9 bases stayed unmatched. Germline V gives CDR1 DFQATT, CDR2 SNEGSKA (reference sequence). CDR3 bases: TGCAGTGCCCAAAGTCTAGCGGGGCCCTCCTACAATGAGCAGTTCTTC. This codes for CSAQSLAGPSYNEQFF.

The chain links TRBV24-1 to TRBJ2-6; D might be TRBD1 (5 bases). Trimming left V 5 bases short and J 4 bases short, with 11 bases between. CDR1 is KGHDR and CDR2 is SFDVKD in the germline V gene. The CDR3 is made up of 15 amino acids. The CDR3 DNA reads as TGTGCCACCAGTGCCCAGGGTCCCGGGGCCAACGTCCTGACTTTC. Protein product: CATSAQGPGANVLTF.

CDR3 amino acids: CATSAVWTNTEAFF. The DNA of the CDR3 is TGTGCCACCAGTGCCGTGTGGACGAACACTGAAGCTTTCTTT. The V call is TRBV24-1, the J call TRBJ1-1; D not resolved. Germline CDR1 and CDR2: KGHDR and SFDVKD. The CDR3 length is 14 residues. V lost 5 bases to trimming and J lost 1 base, with 10 bases between them.

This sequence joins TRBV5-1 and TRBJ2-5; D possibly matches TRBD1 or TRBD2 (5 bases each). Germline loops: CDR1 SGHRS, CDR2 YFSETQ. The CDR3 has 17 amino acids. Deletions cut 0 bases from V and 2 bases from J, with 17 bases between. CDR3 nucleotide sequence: TGCGCCAGCAGCTTGGTCGGGGACGGTTGGTTTCAAGAGACCCAGTACTTC. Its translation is CASSLVGDGWFQETQYF.

The CDR3 nucleotides are TGTGCCAGCAGTTACCGGTTAGCGGGAAAGGTTGATGGCTACACCTTC. Amino acid sequence: CASSYRLAGKVDGYTF. This chain uses TRBV6-5 with TRBJ1-2; D not resolved. In germline, CDR1 is MNHEY, CDR2 SVGAGI. The germline V and J ends were trimmed by 2 bases and 6 bases, with 19 bases remaining between them. The CDR3 length is 16 residues.

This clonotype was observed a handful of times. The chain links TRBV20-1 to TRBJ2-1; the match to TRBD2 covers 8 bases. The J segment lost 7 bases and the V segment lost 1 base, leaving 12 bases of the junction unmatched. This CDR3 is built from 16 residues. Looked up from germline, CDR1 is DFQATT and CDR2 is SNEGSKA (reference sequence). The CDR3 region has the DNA TGCAGTGCTAGAGGCAATGGGAGACTAGCGTATAATGAGCAGTTCTTC. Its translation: CSARGNGRLAYNEQFF.

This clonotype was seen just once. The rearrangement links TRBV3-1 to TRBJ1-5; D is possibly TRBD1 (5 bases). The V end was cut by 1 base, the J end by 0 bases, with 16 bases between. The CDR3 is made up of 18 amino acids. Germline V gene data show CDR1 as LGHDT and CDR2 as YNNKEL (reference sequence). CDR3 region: CASSQGHARDASNQPQHF. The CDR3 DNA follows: TGTGCCAGCAGCCAAGGCCATGCCCGGGACGCTAGCAATCAGCCCCAGCATTTT.

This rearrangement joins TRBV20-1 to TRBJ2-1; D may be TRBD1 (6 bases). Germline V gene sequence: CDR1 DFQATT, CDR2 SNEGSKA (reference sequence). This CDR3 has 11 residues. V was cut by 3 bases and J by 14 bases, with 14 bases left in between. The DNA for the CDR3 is TGCAGTGCTAGCGGGTTGGACAGTAAGTTCTTC. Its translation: CSASGLDSKFF.

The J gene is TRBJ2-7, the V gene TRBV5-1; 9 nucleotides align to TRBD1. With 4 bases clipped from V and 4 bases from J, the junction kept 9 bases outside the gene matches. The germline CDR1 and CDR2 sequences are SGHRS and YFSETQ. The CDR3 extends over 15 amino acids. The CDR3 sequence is CASSREGQGKYEQYF. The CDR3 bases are TGCGCCAGCAGCCGAGAGGGACAGGGAAAATACGAGCAGTACTTC.

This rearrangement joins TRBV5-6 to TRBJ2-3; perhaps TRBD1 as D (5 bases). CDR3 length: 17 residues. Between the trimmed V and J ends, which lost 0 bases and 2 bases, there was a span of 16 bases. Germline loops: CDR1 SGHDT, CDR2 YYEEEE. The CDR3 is CASSLDRIDFSTDTQYF. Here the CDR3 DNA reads TGTGCCAGCAGCTTGGACAGGATTGATTTTTCCACAGATACGCAGTATTTT. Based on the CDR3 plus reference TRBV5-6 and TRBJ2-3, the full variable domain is DAGVTQSPTHLIKTRGQQVTLRCSPKSGHDTVSWYQQALGQGPQFIFQYYEEEERQRGNFPDRFSGHQFPNYSSELNVNALLLGDSALYLCASSLDRIDFSTDTQYFGPGTRLTVL.

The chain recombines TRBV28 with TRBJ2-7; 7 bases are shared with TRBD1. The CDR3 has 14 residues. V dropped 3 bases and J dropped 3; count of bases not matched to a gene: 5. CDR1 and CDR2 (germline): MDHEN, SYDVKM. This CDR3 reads CASSLTGTDYEQYF. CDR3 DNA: TGTGCCAGCAGTTTGACAGGGACCGACTACGAGCAGTACTTC. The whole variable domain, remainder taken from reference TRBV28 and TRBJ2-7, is DVKVTQSSRYLVKRTGEKVFLECVQDMDHENMFWYRQDPGLGLRLIYFSYDVKMKEKGDIPEGYSVSREKKERFSLILESASTNQTSMYLCASSLTGTDYEQYFGPGTRLTVT.

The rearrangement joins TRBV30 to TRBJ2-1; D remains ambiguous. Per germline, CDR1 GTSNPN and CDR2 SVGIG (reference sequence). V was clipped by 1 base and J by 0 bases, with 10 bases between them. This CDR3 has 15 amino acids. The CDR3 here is CAWSGGRHSYNEQFF. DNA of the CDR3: TGTGCCTGGAGTGGCGGCAGGCACTCCTACAATGAGCAGTTCTTC.

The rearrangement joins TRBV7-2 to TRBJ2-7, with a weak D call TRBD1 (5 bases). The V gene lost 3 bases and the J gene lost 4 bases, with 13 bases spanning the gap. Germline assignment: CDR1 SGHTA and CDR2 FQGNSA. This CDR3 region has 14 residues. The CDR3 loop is CASSFSGFQYEQYF. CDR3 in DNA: TGTGCCAGCAGCTTTTCAGGGTTCCAGTACGAGCAGTACTTC.

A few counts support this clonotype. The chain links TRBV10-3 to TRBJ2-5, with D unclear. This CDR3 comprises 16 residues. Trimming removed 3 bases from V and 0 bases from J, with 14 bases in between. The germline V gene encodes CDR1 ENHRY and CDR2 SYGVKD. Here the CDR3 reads CAISDPSGLYQETQYF. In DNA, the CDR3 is TGTGCCATCAGTGATCCATCGGGCCTTTACCAAGAGACCCAGTACTTC.

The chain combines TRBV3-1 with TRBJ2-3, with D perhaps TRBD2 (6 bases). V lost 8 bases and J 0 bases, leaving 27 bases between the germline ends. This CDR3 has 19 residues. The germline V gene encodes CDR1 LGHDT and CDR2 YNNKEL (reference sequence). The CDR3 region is CASCLRRRGFQPSTDTQYF. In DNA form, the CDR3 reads TGTGCCAGCTGTTTAAGGCGTCGGGGGTTCCAACCTAGCACAGATACGCAGTATTTT.

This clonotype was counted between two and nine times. The DNA for the CDR3 is TGCAGTGCTGCCAGGTTAGCGGGGAACACAGATACGCAGTATTTT. It is translated as CSAARLAGNTDTQYF. V is TRBV20-1 and J is TRBJ2-3, with 8 bases matching TRBD2. Per germline, CDR1 DFQATT and CDR2 SNEGSKA (reference sequence). The CDR3 loop spans 15 amino acids. V trimming: 5 bases; J trimming: 2 bases; junction bases outside the gene matches: 9.

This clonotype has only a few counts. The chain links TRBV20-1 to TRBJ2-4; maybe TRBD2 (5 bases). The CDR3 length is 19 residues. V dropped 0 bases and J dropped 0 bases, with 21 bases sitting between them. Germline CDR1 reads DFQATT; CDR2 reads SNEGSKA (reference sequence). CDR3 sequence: CSARDWVSDRLLAKNIQYF. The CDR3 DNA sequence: TGCAGTGCTAGAGATTGGGTTAGCGACCGTTTACTAGCCAAAAACATTCAGTACTTC.